These 24 T cell receptor beta chains were all obtained from the same sample, sequenced in a study of blood T cell repertoires in COVID-19. The protocol was immunoSEQ multiplex PCR, while the TCRdb copy is restricted to in-frame clones and leaves out a portion. The profile shows some 130,000 clones, around 80% of them singletons. Sequenced material: peripheral blood. All receptors derive from a man aged 55 to 70 with acute or convalescent COVID-19.

This clone was counted only a few times. The V call is TRBV6-6, the J call TRBJ1-5, with D possibly being TRBD1 (5 bases). The CDR3 loop spans 16 amino acids. CDR1 and CDR2 (germline): MNHNY, SVGAGI (reference sequence). Deletions cut 2 bases from V and 6 bases from J, with 17 bases between. As DNA, the CDR3 is TGTGCCAGCAGTTACGAAGGAGGGGTTGAGAGTCAGCCCCAGCATTTT. Translating it yields CASSYEGGVESQPQHF.

This clone appeared a single time. The chain employs TRBV28 and TRBJ2-7; 13 nucleotides line up with TRBD2. Unmatched junction bases numbered 7, after V lost 5 bases and J lost 6 bases. Germline V lookup: CDR1 MDHEN, CDR2 SYDVKM. The CDR3 contains 15 residues. The CDR3 reads CASSTSGLAGVEQYF. CDR3 bases: TGTGCCAGCAGTACAAGCGGACTAGCGGGAGTCGAGCAGTACTTC.

The chain joins TRBV5-8 to TRBJ2-1; a possible D gene is TRBD2 (6 bases). V lost 4 bases and J 9 bases, leaving 11 bases between the germline ends. This CDR3 contains 12 residues. The V gene's germline CDR1 is SGHTS and CDR2 YDEGEE. The CDR3 DNA sequence: TGTGCCAGCAGCAGACTAGTTACTGAGCAGTTCTTC. Residues: CASSRLVTEQFF.

Turning to this clone: This may arise from a read error, as a much more abundant clone is one base away. V usage is TRBV30 and J usage is TRBJ2-7, with TRBD2 matching over 9 bases. Trimming at V came to 8 bases and at J to 0 bases, leaving 2 bases not matched to a gene. This CDR3 is built from 12 residues. Germline-derived CDR1 and CDR2 are GTSNPN and SVGIG (reference sequence). CDR3 sequence reads: CASSGSSYEQYF. The CDR3 DNA follows: TGTGCCAGTAGCGGGAGCTCCTACGAGCAGTACTTC.

The rearrangement uses TRBV11-1 and TRBJ2-4; possible D gene TRBD2, 6 bases. Looked up from germline, CDR1 is SGHAT and CDR2 is FQDESV (reference sequence). Trimming removed 5 bases from V and 3 bases from J, with 17 bases in between. The CDR3 covers 16 residues. The CDR3 loop is CASSPGGVGDKNIQYF. CDR3 DNA sequence: TGTGCCAGCAGCCCAGGAGGGGTCGGGGACAAAAACATTCAGTACTTC.

The V call is TRBV4-2, the J call TRBJ2-1; TRBD2 agrees at 11 bases. This CDR3 contains 16 residues. Germline CDR1 is LGHNA and CDR2 is YNFKEQ. The junction had 7 bases not matched to a gene; V was cut back by 1 base and J by 8 bases. The CDR3 protein is CASSQGQTSGTDEQFF. CDR3 coding DNA: TGTGCCAGCAGCCAAGGCCAGACTAGCGGGACGGATGAGCAGTTCTTC.

The gene calls are TRBV7-6 and TRBJ2-7, with 7 nucleotides matching TRBD2. The ends lost 1 base at V and 7 bases at J; junction bases unmatched: 10. The CDR3 sequence is 15 residues long. Germline CDR1 reads SGHVS; CDR2 reads FNYEAQ. CDR3: CASSLVGPPGGEQYF. CDR3 sequence (DNA): TGTGCCAGCAGCTTAGTGGGACCCCCGGGGGGAGAGCAGTACTTC. The variable domain in full, with the rest retrieved from reference TRBV7-6 and TRBJ2-7, is GAGVSQSPRYKVTKRGQDVALRCDPISGHVSLYWYRQALGQGPEFLTYFNYEAQQDKSGLPNDRFSAERPEGSISTLTIQRTEQRDSAMYRCASSLVGPPGGEQYFGPGTRLTVT.

This rearrangement joins TRBV7-2 to TRBJ1-3, with D hard to call. CDR1 is SGHTA, CDR2 FQGNSA, per germline. V was shortened by 0 bases and J by 4 bases, with 13 bases between the two germline ends. The length of the CDR3 is 16 residues. The CDR3 bases are TGTGCCAGCAGCTTAGCTAAGGTCCCAGGCGGAAACACCATATATTTT. Translated, it gives CASSLAKVPGGNTIYF.

This clone was observed once. This sequence joins TRBV19 and TRBJ2-5, with 9 nucleotides matching TRBD1. This CDR3 is built from 14 residues. The V and J ends lost 2 bases and 4 bases, in that order; junction bases with no gene match: 2. Germline values: CDR1 LNHDA, CDR2 SQIVND (reference sequence). CDR3 region: CASSISTGGETQYF. CDR3 DNA sequence: TGTGCCAGTAGTATATCGACAGGGGGAGAGACCCAGTACTTC.

The chain carries TRBV6-2 or TRBV6-3 and TRBJ1-4, with 10 bases matching TRBD1. The CDR3 spans 17 residues. Germline V CDR1 and CDR2: MNHEY, SVGEGT. J gave up 8 bases and V 5 bases, and 14 bases lay outside the gene matches. CDR3 coding DNA: TGTGCCAGCAGTAGCTGGACAGGGGGGGAGACGGCAGAAAAACTGTTTTTT. The encoded protein is CASSSWTGGETAEKLFF.

This clone was detected a few times. The V call is TRBV19, the J call TRBJ1-1, with D maybe TRBD1 (6 bases). This CDR3 comprises 15 residues. Germline V gene sequence: CDR1 LNHDA, CDR2 SQIVND (reference sequence). V was shortened by 9 bases and J by 5 bases, with 22 bases between the two germline ends. The CDR3 reads CASRDTSIRGTEAFF. DNA of the CDR3: TGTGCCAGCCGGGACACCTCAATCCGGGGAACTGAAGCTTTCTTT. The entire variable domain, with the rest obtained from reference TRBV19 and TRBJ1-1, is as follows: DGGITQSPKYLFRKEGQNVTLSCEQNLNHDAMYWYRQDPGQGLRLIYYSQIVNDFQKGDIAEGYSVSREKKESFPLTVTSAQKNPTAFYLCASRDTSIRGTEAFFGQGTRLTVV.

The genes are TRBV28 and TRBJ2-3; 11 nucleotides agree with TRBD2. The ends lost 0 bases at V and 4 bases at J; junction bases unmatched: 3. The CDR3 consists of 16 residues. The germline V gene encodes CDR1 MDHEN and CDR2 SYDVKM. Here the CDR3 reads CASSLWASGRSDTQYF. The CDR3 DNA is TGTGCCAGCAGTTTATGGGCTAGCGGGAGGTCAGATACGCAGTATTTT.

The chain carries TRBV19 and TRBJ2-7, with TRBD1 matching over 7 bases. J gave up 0 bases and V 2 bases, and 4 bases lay outside the gene matches. The CDR3 sequence is 15 residues long. CDR1 is LNHDA and CDR2 is SQIVND in the germline V gene (reference sequence). CDR3 loop: CASSILGDSSYEQYF. CDR3 bases: TGTGCCAGTAGTATATTAGGGGACAGCTCCTACGAGCAGTACTTC.

This chain links TRBV4-2 with TRBJ1-1; D may be TRBD1 (5 bases). This CDR3 contains 15 residues. Germline loops: CDR1 LGHNA, CDR2 YNFKEQ. Trimming left V 0 bases short and J 1 base short, with 9 bases between. As DNA, the CDR3 is TGTGCCAGCAGCCAAGATCCTGGGGCGAACACTGAAGCTTTCTTT. Translated: CASSQDPGANTEAFF.

V gene TRBV7-2 combines with J gene TRBJ2-1, with TRBD1 matching 8 bases. The CDR3 is 14 amino acids. The ends lost 2 bases at V and 9 bases at J; junction bases unmatched: 6. The germline V gene has CDR1 SGHTA and CDR2 FQGNSA. CDR3 region: CASSLSTGELEQFF. DNA of the CDR3: TGTGCCAGCAGCTTATCGACAGGGGAGCTTGAGCAGTTCTTC.

CDR3 residues: CASSLVGQETQYF. The CDR3 DNA reads TGCGCCAGCAGCTTGGTCGGGCAAGAGACCCAGTACTTC. The chain combines TRBV5-1 with TRBJ2-5; no firm D call. Trimming removed 0 bases at V and 2 bases at J, with 5 bases between. Germline V CDR1 and CDR2: SGHRS, YFSETQ. The CDR3 loop spans 13 amino acids.

The V call is TRBV7-6, the J call TRBJ2-5, with D perhaps matching TRBD2 (7 bases). Trimming stripped 5 bases from V and 1 base from J, with 17 bases between. The CDR3 contains 16 residues. Looked up from germline, CDR1 is SGHVS and CDR2 is FNYEAQ. CDR3 in DNA: TGTGCCAGCAGCCGCGCGGGGGCCGGCCGCCAAGAGACCCAGTACTTC. Translating gives CASSRAGAGRQETQYF.

The chain is built from TRBV28 and TRBJ1-6; D gene uncertain. This CDR3 has 14 amino acids. V lost 3 bases, J lost 7 bases, and 10 bases lay in between. Germline CDR1 reads MDHEN; CDR2 reads SYDVKM. The CDR3 protein is CASSLRLGNSPLHF. The CDR3 coding sequence is TGTGCCAGCAGTTTGCGACTCGGGAATTCACCCCTCCACTTT.

V and J are TRBV7-8 and TRBJ1-1; 11 bases line up with TRBD1. Germline V gives CDR1 SGHVS, CDR2 FQNEAQ. Losses at the gene ends were 4 bases for V and 5 bases for J; bases not matched to a gene: 6. CDR3 length: 15 residues. CDR3 sequence: CASSSGQGAGTEAFF. Here the CDR3 DNA reads TGTGCCAGCAGCTCCGGACAGGGGGCTGGGACTGAAGCTTTCTTT.

The CDR3 loop is CASSIARGGNEQFF. The DNA of the CDR3 is TGTGCCAGTAGTATAGCGAGAGGAGGTAATGAGCAGTTCTTC. The chain joins TRBV19 to TRBJ2-1; the D gene is possibly TRBD2 (5 bases). The germline V gene encodes CDR1 LNHDA and CDR2 SQIVND (reference sequence). CDR3 length equals 14 residues. Trimming removed 1 base from V and 7 bases from J, with 11 bases in between.

The rearrangement joins TRBV28 to TRBJ1-1; D is undetermined. V lost 2 bases, J lost 7 bases, and 8 bases lay in between. Germline CDR1 is MDHEN and CDR2 is SYDVKM. The CDR3 extends over 12 amino acids. CDR3 in DNA: TGTGCCAGCAGTTTACCCCAGGTTGAAGCTTTCTTT. This translates into CASSLPQVEAFF.

In this sample, this clone turned up a few times. The chain couples TRBV5-4 to TRBJ2-1; 10 nucleotides match TRBD2. Germline loops: CDR1 SGHNT, CDR2 YYREEE (reference sequence). V lost 0 bases and J lost 0; bases outside the gene matches: 3. This CDR3 has 17 residues. The DNA of the CDR3 is TGTGCCAGCAGCTTGGGGGCTAGCGGGAGCTCCTACAATGAGCAGTTCTTC. Its protein product is CASSLGASGSSYNEQFF.

The CDR3 nucleotides read TGTGCCACCAGTGCCTCCGGGACAGGTGGTGAGACCCAGTACTTC. Its translation is CATSASGTGGETQYF. This chain uses TRBV24-1 with TRBJ2-5, with 8 bases fitting TRBD1. The V and J ends lost 5 bases and 5 bases, in that order; junction bases with no gene match: 9. The germline V gene encodes CDR1 KGHDR and CDR2 SFDVKD. CDR3 length equals 15 residues.

The chain couples TRBV9 to TRBJ1-5, with 9 bases identical to TRBD1. V gave up 0 bases and J gave up 9 bases; unmatched junction bases: 4. Germline V gene data show CDR1 as SGDLS and CDR2 as YYNGEE. This CDR3 region has 14 residues. CDR3 protein: CASSVEQGAGPQHF. As DNA, the CDR3 is TGTGCCAGCAGCGTAGAACAGGGGGCCGGGCCCCAGCATTTT.